Included here is one T cell receptor beta chain sequence, with context. This specimen belongs to a study of shared clonotypes between healthy human individuals. Study at large: Plates per donor: three CD4 naive, three CD4 memory, two CD8 naive, one CD8 memory.

The repertoire was sequenced with immunoSEQ multiplex PCR; TCRdb's copy has only in-frame clones and lacks some. This repertoire shows approximately 1,500,000 clones, roughly 96% found once; its top ten account for approximately 1.1%. The CDR3 extends over 14 amino acids. Germline V lookup: CDR1 SGHVS, CDR2 FQNEAQ. The V end lost 5 bases, the J end lost 1 base, and 12 bases lay between the germline ends. The specimen sequenced was naive CD4+ T cells sorted from blood. The subset is: CD45RA+ positively selected. V gene TRBV7-8 combines with J gene TRBJ2-7, with D perhaps TRBD1 (5 bases). This receptor was obtained from a young man in good health. The CDR3 sequence: CASSRAGNSYEQYF. For the CDR3, the DNA is TGTGCCAGCAGCCGGGCAGGGAATTCCTACGAGCAGTACTTC. The full variable domain, rest sourced from reference TRBV7-8 and TRBJ2-7, is GAGVSQSPRYKVAKRGQDVALRCDPISGHVSLFWYQQALGQGPEFLTYFQNEAQLDKSGLPSDRFFAERPEGSVSTLKIQRTQQEDSAVYLCASSRAGNSYEQYFGPGTRLTVT.